This T cell receptor (beta chain) was recovered during a study of technical replicates of blood from a few donors. The germline CDR1 and CDR2 sequences are SGHVS and FQNEAQ. The ends were cut back, 5 bases at V and 1 base at J, with 15 bases in the middle. The CDR3 is made up of 16 amino acids. Sequenced by immunoSEQ multiplex PCR; TCRdb stores in-frame clones only, minus some. The sample lists over 90,000 clones; approximately 96% were seen once. The chain carries TRBV7-8 and TRBJ2-1; D possibly corresponds to TRBD2 (6 bases). Source material: T cells isolated from PBMCs. The clonotype was recovered from a human donor in good health. The CDR3 region is CASSRWGLRSYNEQFF. The DNA of the CDR3 is TGTGCCAGCAGCCGTTGGGGACTCCGTTCCTACAATGAGCAGTTCTTC.